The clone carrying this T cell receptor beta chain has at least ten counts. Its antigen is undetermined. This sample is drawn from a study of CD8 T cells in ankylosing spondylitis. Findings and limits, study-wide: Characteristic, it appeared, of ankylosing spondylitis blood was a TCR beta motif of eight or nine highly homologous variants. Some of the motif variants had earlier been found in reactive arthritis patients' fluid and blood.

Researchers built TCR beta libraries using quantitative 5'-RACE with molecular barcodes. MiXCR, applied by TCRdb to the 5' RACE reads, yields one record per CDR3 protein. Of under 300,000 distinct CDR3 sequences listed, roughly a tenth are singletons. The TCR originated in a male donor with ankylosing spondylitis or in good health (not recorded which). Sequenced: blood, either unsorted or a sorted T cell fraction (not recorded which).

CDR3 in DNA: TGTGCCAGCAGCTTAGGGGGAAAAGGAGCTTTCTTT. Residues: CASSLGGKGAFF. The chain is built from TRBV5-5 and TRBJ1-1, with a tentative D call TRBD1 (6 bases). CDR3 length equals 12 residues. CDR1 and CDR2 from the germline V gene are SGHKS and YYEKEE (reference sequence). The V end lost 2 bases, the J end lost 10 bases, and 12 bases lay between the germline ends.